This TCR beta chain was sequenced in a study of cytomegalovirus exposure and HLA in healthy donors. Only a few counts were recorded for this clone. Primers for the PCR totalled 60 Vbeta and 13 Jbeta. Generated by immunoSEQ multiplex PCR, the TCRdb table keeps only in-frame clones and is missing some. The profile shows some 140,000 clones, about 68% of them singletons. Trimming took off 0 bases at V and 7 bases at J, with 7 bases between the two ends. Germline V gene data show CDR1 as SGHDT and CDR2 as YYEEEE. The CDR3 is made up of 13 amino acids. The origin of this receptor is a man younger than 40 in good health and CMV-seronegative. Sequencing was carried out using PBMCs. The chain links TRBV5-6 to TRBJ2-2; D ambiguous. The CDR3 sequence: CASSLGGNGELFF. Written as DNA, the CDR3 is TGTGCCAGCAGCTTGGGCGGTAACGGGGAGCTGTTTTTT.